This TCR beta chain derives from a study of regulatory T cells in long-lasting Graves disease. On the study more broadly: The term persistent Graves' disease signified upward of 5 years on antithyroid drugs with positive TSH receptor antibodies.

The TCR beta library used iRepertoire HTBI primers with Arm-PCR amplification of CDR3. TCRdb recomputed calls from the multiplex PCR reads with MiXCR, one row per CDR3 protein. The table records 500,000 to 700,000 distinct CDR3 sequences, about 30% of them present only once. General study points: Newly diagnosed disease favored TRBV20-1 and TRBJ2-1 over persistent disease.

Time point specified: persistent/refractory GD, antithyroid drugs over 5 years with positive TRAb. The authors made the TCR library using RNA they extracted from PBMCs. Patients were enrolled at an endocrinology department in Xi'an, China. The authors drew around 9 milliliters of peripheral blood into EDTA tubes. This clonotype has just a few counts. Its specificity is not known. A read error may produce the germline difference seen at one junction end. CDR1 SNHLY and CDR2 FYNNEI come from the germline V gene. This CDR3 contains 15 residues. The clonotype was recovered from a female donor with Graves disease. The material was peripheral blood mononuclear cells (PBMCs), obtained when the disease was refractory, from a patient treated with antithyroid drugs. The chain is built from TRBV2 and TRBJ2-3; TRBD2 matches at 7 bases. CDR3 sequence: CASSVLAPSTDTQYF. The CDR3 nucleotides read TGTGCCAGCAGTGTACTAGCGCCGAGCACAGATACACAGTATTTT.